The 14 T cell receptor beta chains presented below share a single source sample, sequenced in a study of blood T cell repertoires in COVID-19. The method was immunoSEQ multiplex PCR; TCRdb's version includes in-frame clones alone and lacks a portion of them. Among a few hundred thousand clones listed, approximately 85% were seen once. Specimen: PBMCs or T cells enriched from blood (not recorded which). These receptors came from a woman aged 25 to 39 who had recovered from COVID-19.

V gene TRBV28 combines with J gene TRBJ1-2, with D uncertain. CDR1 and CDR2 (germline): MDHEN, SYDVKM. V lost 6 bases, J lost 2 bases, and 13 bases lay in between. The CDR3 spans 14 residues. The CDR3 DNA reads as TGTGCCAGCAGGAGTACTTATATAAACTATGGCTACACCTTC. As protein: CASRSTYINYGYTF.

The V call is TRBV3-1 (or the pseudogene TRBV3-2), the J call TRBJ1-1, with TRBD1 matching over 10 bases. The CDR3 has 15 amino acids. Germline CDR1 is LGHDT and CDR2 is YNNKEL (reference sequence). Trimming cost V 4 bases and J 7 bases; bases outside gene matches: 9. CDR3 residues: CASSPIDRGHGEAFF. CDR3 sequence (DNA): TGTGCCAGCAGCCCTATCGACAGGGGGCATGGTGAAGCTTTCTTT.

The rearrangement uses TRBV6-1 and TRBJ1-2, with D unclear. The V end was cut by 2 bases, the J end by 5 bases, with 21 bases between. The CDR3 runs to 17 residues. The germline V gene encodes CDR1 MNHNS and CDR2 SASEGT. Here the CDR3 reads CASSEISGGDPRYGYTF. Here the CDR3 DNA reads TGTGCCAGCAGTGAAATCTCCGGCGGGGATCCTAGGTATGGCTACACCTTC.

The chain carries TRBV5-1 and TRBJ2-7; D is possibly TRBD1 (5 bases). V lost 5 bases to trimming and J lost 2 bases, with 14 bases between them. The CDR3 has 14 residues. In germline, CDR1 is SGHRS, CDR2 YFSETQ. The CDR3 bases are TGCGCCAGCAGTACCTCTGGACAAGCCTACGAGCAGTACTTC. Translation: CASSTSGQAYEQYF.

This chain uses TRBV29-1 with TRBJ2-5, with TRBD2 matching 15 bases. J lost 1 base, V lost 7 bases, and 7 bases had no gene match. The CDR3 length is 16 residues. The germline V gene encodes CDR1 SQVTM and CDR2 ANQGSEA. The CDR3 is CSAAGLAGGAQETQYF. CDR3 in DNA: TGCAGCGCAGCGGGACTAGCGGGGGGCGCCCAAGAGACCCAGTACTTC.

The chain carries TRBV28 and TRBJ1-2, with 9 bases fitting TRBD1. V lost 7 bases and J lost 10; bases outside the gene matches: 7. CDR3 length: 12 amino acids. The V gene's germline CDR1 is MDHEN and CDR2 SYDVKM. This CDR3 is CASITGGRDYTF. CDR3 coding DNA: TGTGCCAGCATTACAGGGGGCCGAGACTACACCTTC.

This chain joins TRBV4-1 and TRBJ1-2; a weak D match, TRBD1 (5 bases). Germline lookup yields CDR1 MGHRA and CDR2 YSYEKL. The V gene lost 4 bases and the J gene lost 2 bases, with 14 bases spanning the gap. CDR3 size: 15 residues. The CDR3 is CASSLSPGRNYGYTF. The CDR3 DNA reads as TGCGCCAGCAGCCTCTCCCCAGGGAGGAACTATGGCTACACCTTC.

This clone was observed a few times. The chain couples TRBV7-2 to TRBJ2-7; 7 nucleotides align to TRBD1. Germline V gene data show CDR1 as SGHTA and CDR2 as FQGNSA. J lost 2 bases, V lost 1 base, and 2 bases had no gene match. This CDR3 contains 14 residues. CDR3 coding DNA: TGTGCCAGCAGCTTAGGGGACAGCGCCTACGAGCAGTACTTC. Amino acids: CASSLGDSAYEQYF.

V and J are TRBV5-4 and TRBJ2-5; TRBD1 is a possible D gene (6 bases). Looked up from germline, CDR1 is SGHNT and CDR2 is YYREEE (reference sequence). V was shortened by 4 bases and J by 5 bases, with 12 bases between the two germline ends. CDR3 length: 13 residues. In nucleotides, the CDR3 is TGTGCCAGCAGCCCGACAGGAGGCGAGACCCAGTACTTC. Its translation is CASSPTGGETQYF.

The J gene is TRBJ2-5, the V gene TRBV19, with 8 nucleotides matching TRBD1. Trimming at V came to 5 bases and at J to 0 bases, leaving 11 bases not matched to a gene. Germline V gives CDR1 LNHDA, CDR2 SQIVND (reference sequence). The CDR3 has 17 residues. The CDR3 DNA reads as TGTGCCAGTAGTCCCCGCGGAAACAGGGGGAACCAAGAGACCCAGTACTTC. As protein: CASSPRGNRGNQETQYF.

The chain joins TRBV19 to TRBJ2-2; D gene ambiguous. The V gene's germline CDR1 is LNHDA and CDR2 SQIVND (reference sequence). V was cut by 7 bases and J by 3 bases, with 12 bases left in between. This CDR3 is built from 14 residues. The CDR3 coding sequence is TGTGCCAGTAACCTGAACAGTTACACCGGGGAGCTGTTTTTT. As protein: CASNLNSYTGELFF.

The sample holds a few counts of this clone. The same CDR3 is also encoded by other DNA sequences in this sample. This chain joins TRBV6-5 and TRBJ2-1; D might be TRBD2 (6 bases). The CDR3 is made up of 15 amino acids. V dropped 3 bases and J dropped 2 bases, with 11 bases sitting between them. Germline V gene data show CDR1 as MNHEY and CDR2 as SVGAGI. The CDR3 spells CASSYSGTTYNEQFF. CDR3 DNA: TGTGCCAGCAGTTATAGCGGAACTACCTACAATGAGCAGTTCTTC.

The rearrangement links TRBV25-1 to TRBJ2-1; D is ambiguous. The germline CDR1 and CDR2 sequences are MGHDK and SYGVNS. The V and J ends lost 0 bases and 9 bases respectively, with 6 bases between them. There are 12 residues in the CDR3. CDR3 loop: CASSEYSTEQFF. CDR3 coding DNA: TGTGCCAGCAGTGAATATAGCACTGAGCAGTTCTTC.

CDR3 in amino acids: CASSQVPGLADYEQYF. The CDR3 nucleotides are TGCGCCAGCAGCCAGGTTCCGGGACTAGCGGACTACGAGCAGTACTTC. The V gene is TRBV4-1, the J gene TRBJ2-7; TRBD2 aligns across 11 bases. With 3 bases clipped from V and 3 bases from J, the junction kept 7 bases outside the gene matches. Germline CDR1 is MGHRA and CDR2 is YSYEKL. This CDR3 contains 16 residues.